This T cell receptor beta chain was identified in a study of radiation and T cells in renal cell carcinoma. Study-level results: In blood, top tumor clones expanded by 2 weeks, shrinking by 4.

This clone was observed once. Its antigen is unknown. This CDR3 spans 11 amino acids. The germline CDR1 and CDR2 sequences are MDHEN and SYDVKM. V dropped 10 bases and J dropped 4 bases, with 11 bases sitting between them. Time point here: baseline pretreatment blood. Treatment noted: 15 Gy SBRT to primary tumor, nephrectomy 4 weeks later. After SBRT, blood was collected at 2 and 4 weeks, plus baseline. Libraries were prepared by immunoSEQ multiplex PCR; TCRdb keeps only in-frame clonotypes and omits some of them. The profile covers 150,000 or so clones, with roughly 83% appearing a single time and approximately 20% taken by the ten largest.

The chain recombines TRBV28 with TRBJ2-7, with TRBD2 as a possible D gene (5 bases). Sequenced here: blood, sampled from a patient whose treatment included radiotherapy and nephrectomy. The receptor comes from a woman aged 50 to 60 with renal cell carcinoma. The CDR3 nucleotides are TGTGCCAATTCGAGGAGGTACGAGCAGTACTTC. Protein product: CANSRRYEQYF.